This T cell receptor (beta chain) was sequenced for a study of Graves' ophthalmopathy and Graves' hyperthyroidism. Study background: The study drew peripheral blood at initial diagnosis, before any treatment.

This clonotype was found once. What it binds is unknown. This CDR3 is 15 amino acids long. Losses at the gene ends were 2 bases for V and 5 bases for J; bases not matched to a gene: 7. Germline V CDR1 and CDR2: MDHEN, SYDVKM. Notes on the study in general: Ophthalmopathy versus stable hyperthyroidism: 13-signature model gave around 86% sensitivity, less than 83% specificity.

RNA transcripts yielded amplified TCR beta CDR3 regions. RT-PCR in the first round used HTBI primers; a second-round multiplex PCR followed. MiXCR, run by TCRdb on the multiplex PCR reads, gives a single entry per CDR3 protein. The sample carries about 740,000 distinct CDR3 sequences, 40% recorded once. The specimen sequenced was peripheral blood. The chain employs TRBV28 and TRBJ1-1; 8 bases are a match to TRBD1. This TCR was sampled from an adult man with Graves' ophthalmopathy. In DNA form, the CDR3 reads TGTGCCAGCAGTTTAGGATACCGGGACAGGACTGAAGCTTTCTTT. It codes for CASSLGYRDRTEAFF. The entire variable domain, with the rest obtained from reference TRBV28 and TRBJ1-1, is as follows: DVKVTQSSRYLVKRTGEKVFLECVQDMDHENMFWYRQDPGLGLRLIYFSYDVKMKEKGDIPEGYSVSREKKERFSLILESASTNQTSMYLCASSLGYRDRTEAFFGQGTRLTVV.